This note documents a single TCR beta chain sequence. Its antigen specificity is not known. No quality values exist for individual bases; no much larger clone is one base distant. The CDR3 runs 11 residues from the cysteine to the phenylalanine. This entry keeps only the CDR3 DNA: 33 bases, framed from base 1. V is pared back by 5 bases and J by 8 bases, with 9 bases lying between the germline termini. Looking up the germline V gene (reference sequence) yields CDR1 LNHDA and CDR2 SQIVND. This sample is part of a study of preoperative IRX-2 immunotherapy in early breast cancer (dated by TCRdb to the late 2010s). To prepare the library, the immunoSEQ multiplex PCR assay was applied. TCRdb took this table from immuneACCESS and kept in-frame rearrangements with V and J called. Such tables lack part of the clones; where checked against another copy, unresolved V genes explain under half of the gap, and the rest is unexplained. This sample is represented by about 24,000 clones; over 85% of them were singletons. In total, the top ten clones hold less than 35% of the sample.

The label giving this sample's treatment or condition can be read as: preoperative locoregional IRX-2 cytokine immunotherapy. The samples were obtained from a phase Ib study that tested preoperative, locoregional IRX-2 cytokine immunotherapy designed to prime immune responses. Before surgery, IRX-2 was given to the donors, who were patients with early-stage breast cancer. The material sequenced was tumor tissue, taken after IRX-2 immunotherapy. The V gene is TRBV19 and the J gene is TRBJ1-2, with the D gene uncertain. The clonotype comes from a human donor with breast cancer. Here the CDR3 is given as CASSFRRGYTF. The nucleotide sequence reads TGTGCCAGTAGTTTTAGAAGGGGCTACACCTTC.